The 32 T cell receptor beta chains in this list originate from one sample, sequenced in a study of regulatory T cells in long-lasting Graves disease. Regarding time point: newly diagnosed GD, antithyroid drugs for less than 3 months. RNA extracted from PBMCs served as the sequencing template. Combining iRepertoire HTBI primers with Arm-PCR of CDR3 regions, the authors built TCR beta libraries. TCRdb independently ran MiXCR on the multiplex PCR reads; one entry per CDR3 protein. The sample has roughly 260,000 distinct CDR3 sequences; more than 15% are singletons. The same specimen was also included in a second study, on T cells in Graves' hyperthyroidism and ophthalmopathy.

Sample: peripheral blood mononuclear cells (PBMCs), taken at new diagnosis, from a patient treated with antithyroid drugs. Every receptor here comes from a woman aged 30 to 39 with Graves disease.

At least ten counts were recorded for this clonotype. This chain connects TRBV2 to TRBJ2-7; D is possibly TRBD2 (6 bases). The CDR3 runs to 16 residues. Germline CDR1 and CDR2: SNHLY and FYNNEI. The V gene lost 5 bases and the J gene lost 6 bases, with 23 bases spanning the gap. The CDR3 protein is CASSYWLTGVEGEQYF. DNA of the CDR3: TGTGCCAGCAGTTATTGGTTGACGGGGGTGGAGGGCGAGCAGTACTTC.

This clonotype was recorded many times. J is TRBJ2-5 and V is TRBV6-1; possibly TRBD1 for D (5 bases). V was shortened by 6 bases and J by 4 bases, with 18 bases between the two germline ends. CDR1 and CDR2 (germline): MNHNS, SASEGT. The CDR3 consists of 15 residues. The CDR3 region has the DNA TGTGCCAGCAGACCCCAGGGAAACGCGAGAGAGACCCAGTACTTC. This encodes CASRPQGNARETQYF.

This clonotype was observed many times. The chain couples TRBV7-2 to TRBJ1-5; weak D call: TRBD1 (6 bases). The CDR3 is made up of 14 amino acids. Trimming took off 5 bases at V and 5 bases at J, with 13 bases between the two ends. Germline V CDR1 and CDR2: SGHTA, FQGNSA. CDR3: CASSPNRVDQPQHF. DNA of the CDR3: TGTGCCAGCAGCCCTAACAGGGTGGATCAGCCCCAGCATTTT.

This clonotype was seen at least ten times. The chain employs TRBV20-1 and TRBJ2-5; 12 nucleotides line up with TRBD1. This CDR3 contains 15 residues. The germline gives CDR1 DFQATT, CDR2 SNEGSKA (reference sequence). V lost 5 bases to trimming and J lost 1 base; unmatched junction nucleotides: 5. For the CDR3, the DNA is TGCAGTGCTCTTCCGGGACAGGGGGCCCAAGAGACCCAGTACTTC. The encoded protein is CSALPGQGAQETQYF.

Notes on this clonotype: A much more abundant neighbour one base away suggests this may be a read error. V is TRBV7-7 and J is TRBJ2-7, with D perhaps assigned TRBD1 or TRBD2 (6 bases each). Germline values: CDR1 SSHAT, CDR2 FNYEAQ (reference sequence). This CDR3 is built from 15 residues. The CDR3 spells CASSLGSGAYNEQYF. CDR3 sequence (DNA): TGTGCTAGCAGCTTAGGCTCGGGGGCCTACAATGAGCAGTACTTC.

For this clonotype: One end of the junction is discordant with germline, which a read error may explain. V and J are TRBV20-1 and TRBJ2-5; 10 bases map to TRBD2. The CDR3 length is 15 residues. Germline V gene sequence: CDR1 DFQATT, CDR2 SNEGSKA (reference sequence). This CDR3 reads CSARDVASGGEAQYF. The CDR3 nucleotides read TGCAGTGCTAGAGATGTGGCTAGCGGGGGAGAGGCCCAGTACTTC.

In its sample, this clonotype was seen many times. V gene TRBV20-1 combines with J gene TRBJ1-5, with D perhaps matching TRBD1 (5 bases). In germline, CDR1 is DFQATT, CDR2 SNEGSKA (reference sequence). The V gene lost 6 bases and the J gene lost 2 bases, with 14 bases spanning the gap. This CDR3 comprises 14 residues. The CDR3, as DNA: TGCAGTGCCGGACGGACAACTGGCAATCAGCCCCAGCATTTT. This encodes CSAGRTTGNQPQHF.

The sample holds many counts of this clonotype. The rearrangement links TRBV20-1 to TRBJ2-1; D gene uncertain. This CDR3 has 11 residues. Per germline, CDR1 DFQATT and CDR2 SNEGSKA (reference sequence). The germline V and J ends were trimmed by 6 bases and 14 bases, with 17 bases remaining between them. CDR3 sequence (DNA): TGCAGTGCAACGGTGGCTCGAAGGAAGTTCTTC. Translated, it gives CSATVARRKFF.

The rearrangement joins TRBV18 to TRBJ2-7; 12 bases map to TRBD2. The CDR3 covers 17 residues. With 4 bases clipped from V and 7 bases from J, the junction kept 14 bases outside the gene matches. Per germline, CDR1 KGHSH and CDR2 LQKENI. In DNA, the CDR3 is TGTGCCAGCTCACGGGCAGGGGGCGGACTAGCGGGAACTGAGCAGTACTTC. This encodes CASSRAGGGLAGTEQYF.

This clonotype was recorded many times. The chain combines TRBV10-3 with TRBJ1-2, with TRBD1 matching 9 bases. With V trimmed by 5 bases and J by 7 bases, 14 bases remained unmatched. Germline lookup yields CDR1 ENHRY and CDR2 SYGVKD. The CDR3 runs to 16 residues. The CDR3 region has the DNA TGTGCCATCAGTACGGCACAGGGGGCGCAAACGGCTGGCTACACCTTC. This translates into CAISTAQGAQTAGYTF.

This clonotype turned up a few times. This sequence may be a read error, since a much larger clone differs from it by one base. The chain joins TRBV11-2 to TRBJ2-4, with a possible D match to TRBD1 (5 bases). The germline gives CDR1 SGHAT, CDR2 FQNNGV. CDR3 length equals 17 residues. V lost 0 bases and J 0 bases, leaving 12 bases between the germline ends. DNA of the CDR3: TGTGCCAGCAGCTTAGACCTGGGGCCCCGAGCCAAAAACATTCAGTACTTC. Amino acid sequence: CASSLDLGPRAKNIQYF.

This clonotype was seen at least ten times. Written as DNA, the CDR3 is TGTGCCAGCAGCCCCGCGGGGGGCGATTCCTACGAGCAGTACTTC. It encodes CASSPAGGDSYEQYF. This chain connects TRBV7-3 to TRBJ2-7; 8 nucleotides line up with TRBD2. The V gene's germline CDR1 is SGHTA and CDR2 FQGTGA. V was pared by 5 bases and J by 1 base, with 7 bases of the junction left unmatched. The CDR3 consists of 15 residues.

This clonotype was found many times. This chain links TRBV2 with TRBJ2-7, with D hard to call. Germline values: CDR1 SNHLY, CDR2 FYNNEI. This CDR3 is 15 amino acids long. Trimming left V 2 bases short and J 2 bases short, with 13 bases between. DNA of the CDR3: TGTGCCAGCAGTGAACGCGACCGTGGGACCTACGAGCAGTACTTC. This encodes CASSERDRGTYEQYF.

The sample holds many counts of this clonotype. The chain combines TRBV27 with TRBJ1-1; no firm D call. This CDR3 contains 14 residues. V lost 2 bases and J lost 1, with 8 bases in between. CDR1 is MNHEY, CDR2 SMNVEV, per germline (reference sequence). The chain's CDR3 is CASSLGSRNTEAFF. In DNA form, the CDR3 reads TGTGCCAGCAGTTTAGGTTCCCGGAACACTGAAGCTTTCTTT.

The chain uses TRBV19 and TRBJ1-2; TRBD1 is a possible D gene (6 bases). The CDR3 runs to 14 residues. Trimming removed 4 bases at V and 8 bases at J, with 17 bases between. The germline V gene has CDR1 LNHDA and CDR2 SQIVND (reference sequence). CDR3 sequence reads: CASSRTATGLGYTF. The CDR3 nucleotides are TGTGCCAGTAGTAGAACCGCGACAGGTTTGGGCTACACCTTC.

This clonotype was counted at least ten times. The chain joins TRBV5-1 to TRBJ2-5; TRBD2 is a possible D gene (6 bases). V was cut by 4 bases and J by 5 bases, with 15 bases left in between. There are 14 residues in the CDR3. Per germline, CDR1 SGHRS and CDR2 YFSETQ. CDR3 sequence (DNA): TGCGCCAGCAGCCGCGGGACCTCGGGGGAGACCCAGTACTTC. Its translation is CASSRGTSGETQYF.

Details on this clonotype: This is likely an artifact of a read error, given a far larger clone one base away. In DNA form, the CDR3 reads TGTGCCAGCAGCTTAGTGGCTAGCGGGAGGGCCACCTACAATGAGCAGTTCTTC. Translation gives CASSLVASGRATYNEQFF. The chain has TRBV7-9 and TRBJ2-1; TRBD2 matches 12 bases. The CDR3 totals 18 residues. Germline trimming cut 1 base from V and 2 bases from J; bases unmatched to any gene: 6. Germline V gene lookup returns CDR1 SEHNR and CDR2 FQNEAQ (reference sequence).

The chain couples TRBV28 to TRBJ1-5; D ambiguous. Trimming took off 3 bases at V and 4 bases at J, with 10 bases between the two ends. In germline, CDR1 is MDHEN, CDR2 SYDVKM. The CDR3 length is 14 residues. The CDR3 DNA reads as TGTGCCAGCAGTTTTAACTGGAAAAATCAGCCCCAGCATTTT. Its translation: CASSFNWKNQPQHF.

Comment on this clonotype: A much larger clone sits a single nucleotide away, making a read error possible. The chain recombines TRBV19 with TRBJ1-1; perhaps TRBD1 as D (5 bases). Germline V gene lookup returns CDR1 LNHDA and CDR2 SQIVND (reference sequence). The CDR3 is 14 amino acids. The CDR3 nucleotides read TGTGCCAGTAGTGGGGGACGGTCGAACACTGAAGCTTCCTTT. Translating gives CASSGGRSNTEASF.

On this clonotype itself: The junction differs from germline at one of its ends, possibly a read error. The rearrangement joins TRBV12-3 or TRBV12-4 to TRBJ1-2; D might be TRBD1 (5 bases). CDR3 length: 11 residues. DNA of the CDR3: TGTGCCAGCAGACCGGGACGTAGCCTTCCCTTC. It encodes CASRPGRSLPF.

This clonotype was counted at least ten times. CDR3 loop: CASSPRTGENTEAFF. The CDR3 DNA reads as TGTGCCAGCAGCCCCCGGACAGGTGAGAACACTGAAGCTTTCTTT. The chain is built from TRBV7-9 and TRBJ1-1; the match to TRBD1 covers 7 bases. Germline CDR1 and CDR2: SEHNR and FQNEAQ (reference sequence). V was pared by 5 bases and J by 1 base, with 7 bases of the junction left unmatched. The CDR3 is made up of 15 amino acids.

This clonotype was recorded many times. The chain uses TRBV6-1 and TRBJ1-1; D call uncertain. V lost 6 bases and J lost 1, with 9 bases in between. The V gene's germline CDR1 is MNHNS and CDR2 SASEGT. CDR3 length: 13 residues. CDR3 in amino acids: CASSNRQNTEAFF. CDR3 DNA sequence: TGTGCCAGCAGCAATCGACAGAACACTGAAGCTTTCTTT.

This clonotype came up many times. The chain recombines TRBV7-2 with TRBJ1-2, with D tentatively TRBD1 (5 bases). Trimming left V 5 bases short and J 3 bases short, with 13 bases between. The CDR3 runs 14 residues. Germline CDR1 and CDR2: SGHTA and FQGNSA. The CDR3 DNA reads TGTGCCAGCAGCCGCGGGGGGACGGACTATGGCTACACCTTC. Translated: CASSRGGTDYGYTF.

This clonotype was counted ten times or more. A much larger clone sits a single nucleotide away, making a read error possible. The chain carries TRBV3-1 and TRBJ1-2; TRBD1 might be the D (6 bases). CDR1 and CDR2 from the germline V gene are LGHDT and YNNKEL (reference sequence). The length of the CDR3 is 17 residues. The V end lost 2 bases, the J end lost 5 bases, and 21 bases lay between the germline ends. The CDR3 bases are TGTGCCAGCAGCCAACGTAGTAGGACAGTACAGGTGTATGGCTACACCTTC. It is translated as CASSQRSRTVQVYGYTF.

This clonotype was counted at least ten times. The chain is built from TRBV12-3 or TRBV12-4 and TRBJ2-5; D call uncertain. CDR3 size: 13 residues. The germline V and J ends were trimmed by 3 bases and 5 bases, with 10 bases remaining between them. CDR3 DNA sequence: TGTGCCAGCAGTTTTGGCACTGGGGAGACCCAGTACTTC. It yields the protein CASSFGTGETQYF.

The sample holds many counts of this clonotype. The chain uses TRBV6-5 and TRBJ2-5; D not resolved. There are 14 residues in the CDR3. The germline gives CDR1 MNHEY, CDR2 SVGAGI. V lost 2 bases and J lost 5, with 12 bases in between. In DNA, the CDR3 is TGTGCCAGCAGTTACGGAAGTCTCCAGGAGACCCAGTACTTC. Amino acid sequence: CASSYGSLQETQYF.

This clonotype has just a few counts. A clone one base away is much larger, so this may be a read error. This likely comes from a read error, as the CDR3 has no conserved phenylalanine or tryptophan at its end. The chain couples TRBV3-1 to TRBJ1-6, with D tentatively TRBD1 (5 bases). Germline values: CDR1 LGHDT, CDR2 YNNKEL (reference sequence). V shed 3 bases and J shed 3 bases, with 15 bases lying between them. CDR3 length equals 17 residues. CDR3 protein: CASSQGPPGNYNSPLHS. CDR3 DNA: TGTGCCAGCAGCCAGGGACCACCGGGGAACTATAATTCACCCCTCCACTCT.

This clonotype was counted a single time. Since a far larger clone is one base different, this is likely a read error. This chain uses TRBV3-1 with TRBJ2-3; 7 nucleotides align to TRBD1. This CDR3 comprises 13 residues. Germline CDR1 and CDR2: LGHDT and YNNKEL (reference sequence). CDR3 sequence reads: CASSSNRGTEASF. CDR3 bases: TGTGCCAGCAGCTCGAACAGGGGTACTGAAGCTTCCTTT.

This clonotype was picked up one time. This chain joins TRBV15 and TRBJ2-3; D is possibly TRBD2 (7 bases). Between the trimmed V and J ends, which lost 5 bases and 1 base, there was a span of 19 bases. The CDR3 is made up of 17 amino acids. Germline V gene sequence: CDR1 LNHNV, CDR2 YYDKDF (reference sequence). The CDR3 sequence: CATSWGGGGKGTDTQYF. CDR3 in DNA: TGTGCCACCAGCTGGGGGGGGGGGGGCAAGGGCACAGATACGCAGTATTTT.

This clonotype was picked up many times. The J gene is TRBJ2-3, the V gene TRBV20-1; TRBD1 aligns across 11 bases. This CDR3 has 15 amino acids. The trim removed 3 bases at V and 4 bases at J, leaving 6 bases unmatched. Germline loops: CDR1 DFQATT, CDR2 SNEGSKA (reference sequence). The CDR3 region is CSASRGQGDPDTQYF. CDR3 coding DNA: TGCAGTGCTAGTCGGGGACAGGGGGATCCAGATACGCAGTATTTT.

This clonotype came up many times. The rearrangement joins TRBV18 to TRBJ1-5, with 7 bases fitting TRBD1. CDR3 length: 14 amino acids. Per germline, CDR1 KGHSH and CDR2 LQKENI. The ends lost 3 bases at V and 7 bases at J; junction bases unmatched: 6. The CDR3 here is CASSPYQGGQPQHF. CDR3 bases: TGTGCCAGCTCACCGTACCAGGGGGGACAGCCCCAGCATTTT.

This clonotype was picked up many times. The chain couples TRBV20-1 to TRBJ1-1; no clear D. Trimming cost V 3 bases and J 6 bases, with 5 bases left between them. The CDR3 loop spans 10 amino acids. Germline CDR1 and CDR2: DFQATT and SNEGSKA (reference sequence). The CDR3: CSASNAEAFF. CDR3 DNA: TGCAGTGCTAGCAACGCTGAAGCTTTCTTT.